Listed here is a single T cell receptor beta chain. The data belong to a study of T cell repertoires in cytomegalovirus infection. TCRdb recomputed calls from the reads with MiXCR, one row per CDR3 protein. Altogether around 450,000 distinct CDR3 sequences are present, about a third being singletons, with the ten largest covering approximately 13%. The CDR3 totals 16 residues. J lost 0 bases, V lost 9 bases, and 11 bases had no gene match. Germline assignment: CDR1 SNHLY and CDR2 FYNNEI. The TCR comes from a human donor in good health (CMV status not recorded). Some clones in this sample may be carry-over from other donors' samples. V is TRBV2 and J is TRBJ1-5; TRBD1 agrees at 7 bases. The sequenced material came from PBMCs. CDR3: CASKGTAGSSNQPQHF. CDR3 DNA sequence: TGTGCCAGTAAAGGGACAGCGGGGTCTAGCAATCAGCCCCAGCATTTT.